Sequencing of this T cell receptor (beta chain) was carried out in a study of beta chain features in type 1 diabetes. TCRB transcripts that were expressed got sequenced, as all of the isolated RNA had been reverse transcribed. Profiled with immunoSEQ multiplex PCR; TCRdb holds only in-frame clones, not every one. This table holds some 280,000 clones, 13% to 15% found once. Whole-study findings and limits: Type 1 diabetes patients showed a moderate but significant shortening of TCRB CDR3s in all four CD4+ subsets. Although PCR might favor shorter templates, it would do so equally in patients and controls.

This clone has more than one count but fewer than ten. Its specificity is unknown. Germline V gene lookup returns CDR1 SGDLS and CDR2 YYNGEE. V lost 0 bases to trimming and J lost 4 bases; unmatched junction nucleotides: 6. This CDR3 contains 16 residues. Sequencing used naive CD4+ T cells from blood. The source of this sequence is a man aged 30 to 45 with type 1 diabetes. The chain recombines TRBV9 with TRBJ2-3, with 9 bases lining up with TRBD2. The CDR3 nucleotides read TGTGCCAGCAGCGTAGGTCCGGGACTAGCAGCAGATACGCAGTATTTT. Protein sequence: CASSVGPGLAADTQYF.